The sample holds a few counts of the clone carrying this TCR beta chain. CDR3 size: 14 residues. Trimming removed 3 bases at V and 5 bases at J, with 14 bases between. This entry is derived from a study of molecular identifiers for immune sequencing clone quantification. From the PCR reads, TCRdb called clonotypes with MiXCR, one entry per CDR3 protein. The data contain under 800,000 distinct CDR3 sequences, about 25% of them seen just once; the ten biggest clones take up about 0.84%. Between about 20,000 and 1,100,000 sorted cells, with 10%, 30% or 50% RNA, yielded naive CD8 libraries. CD8+CD4-CCR7+CD45RA+ cells were sorted as naive CD8 T cells.

The chain has TRBV12-3 or TRBV12-4 and TRBJ2-7, with D tentatively TRBD1 (6 bases). Material: naive CD8+ T cells from blood, with Jurkat cell RNA spiked in. Specified subset: FACS-sorted CD8+CD4-CCR7+CD45RA+ naive T cells. This TCR derives from a human donor in good health. Some libraries in this study had Jurkat cell RNA spiked in. The CDR3 coding sequence is TGTGCCAGCAGTTTTAGGGGGTCCGGAAACGAGCAGTACTTC. The encoded protein is CASSFRGSGNEQYF.